This T cell receptor beta chain stems from a study of T cells after yellow fever vaccination. Germline CDR1 is DFQATT and CDR2 is SNEGSKA (reference sequence). V lost 6 bases and J 4 bases, leaving 13 bases between the germline ends. CDR3 length: 12 amino acids. Study-level findings and limits: Reappearance after the booster was observed for most primary-vaccination clones (roughly 97% CD4, just over 85% CD8). A secondary response was less intense yet reached its peak sooner, at day 5 versus 15. Across the CD4 and CD8 compartments, a small share of clonotypes was present in both.

On this clonotype: As yet, its antigen is unknown.

For TCR, cDNA came from 5'RACE template switching, which added a universal primer site and UMIs. TCRdb passed the 5' RACE reads through MiXCR, listing each CDR3 protein once. The table records under 600,000 distinct CDR3 sequences, 20% to 25% of them present only once. The receptor was derived from a man between 18 and 35 years old who received the YFV17D yellow fever vaccine. The sequencing used PBMCs, collected approximately 20 days after the first yellow fever vaccination. This rearrangement joins TRBV20-1 to TRBJ2-7, with D possibly being TRBD2 (6 bases). The chain's CDR3 is CSASSDRYEQYV. The CDR3 coding sequence is TGCAGTGCCTCTAGCGACAGATACGAGCAGTACGTC.